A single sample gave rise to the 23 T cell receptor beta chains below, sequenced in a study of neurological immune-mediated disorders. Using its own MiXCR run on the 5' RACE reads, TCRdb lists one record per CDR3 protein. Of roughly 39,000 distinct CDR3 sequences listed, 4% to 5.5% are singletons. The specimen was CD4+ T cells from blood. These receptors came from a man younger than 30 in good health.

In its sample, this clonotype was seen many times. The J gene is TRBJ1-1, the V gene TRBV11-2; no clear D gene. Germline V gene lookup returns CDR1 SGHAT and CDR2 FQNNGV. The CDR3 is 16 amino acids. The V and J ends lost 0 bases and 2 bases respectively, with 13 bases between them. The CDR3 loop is CASSLEWGRSNTEAFF. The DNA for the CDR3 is TGTGCCAGCAGCTTAGAATGGGGTAGGAGTAACACTGAAGCTTTCTTT.

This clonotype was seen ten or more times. The CDR3 protein is CASRIGQNTGELFF. CDR3 in DNA: TGTGCCAGCAGGATCGGACAGAACACCGGGGAGCTGTTTTTT. This chain links TRBV12-3 or TRBV12-4 with TRBJ2-2; TRBD1 might be the D (5 bases). The CDR3 has 14 amino acids. V was shortened by 6 bases and J by 1 base, with 9 bases between the two germline ends.

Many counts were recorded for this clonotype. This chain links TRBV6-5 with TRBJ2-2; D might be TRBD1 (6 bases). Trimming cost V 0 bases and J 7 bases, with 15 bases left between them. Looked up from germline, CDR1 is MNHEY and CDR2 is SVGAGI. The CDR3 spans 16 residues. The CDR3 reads CASSYSPRGHDGELFF. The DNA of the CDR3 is TGTGCCAGCAGTTACTCCCCCAGGGGCCACGACGGGGAGCTGTTTTTT.

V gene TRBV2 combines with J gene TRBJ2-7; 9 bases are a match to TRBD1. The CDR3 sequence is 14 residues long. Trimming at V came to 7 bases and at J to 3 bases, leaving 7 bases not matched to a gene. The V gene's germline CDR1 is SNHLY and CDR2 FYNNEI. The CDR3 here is CASNSGTGYYEQYF. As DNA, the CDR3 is TGTGCCAGCAACTCCGGGACAGGGTACTACGAGCAGTACTTC.

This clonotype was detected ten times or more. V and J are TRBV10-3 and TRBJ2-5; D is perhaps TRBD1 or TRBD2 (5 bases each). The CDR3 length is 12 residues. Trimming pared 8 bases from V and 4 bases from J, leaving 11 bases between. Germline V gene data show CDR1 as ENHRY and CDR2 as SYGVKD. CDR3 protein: CAIGAEGETQYF. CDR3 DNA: TGTGCCATCGGGGCCGAGGGAGAGACCCAGTACTTC.

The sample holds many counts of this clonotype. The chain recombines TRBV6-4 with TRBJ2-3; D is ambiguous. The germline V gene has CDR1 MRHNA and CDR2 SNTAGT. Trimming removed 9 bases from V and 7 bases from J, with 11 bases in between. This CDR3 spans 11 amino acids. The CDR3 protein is CASKTGNTQYF. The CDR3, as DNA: TGTGCCAGTAAGACTGGGAATACGCAGTATTTT.

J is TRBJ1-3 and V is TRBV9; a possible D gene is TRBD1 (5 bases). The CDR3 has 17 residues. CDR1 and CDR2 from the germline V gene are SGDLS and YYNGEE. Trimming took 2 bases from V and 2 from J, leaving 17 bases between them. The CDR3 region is CASSVSDSSLPGNTIYF. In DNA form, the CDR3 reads TGTGCCAGCAGCGTCTCAGACAGTTCCCTTCCTGGAAACACCATATATTTT.

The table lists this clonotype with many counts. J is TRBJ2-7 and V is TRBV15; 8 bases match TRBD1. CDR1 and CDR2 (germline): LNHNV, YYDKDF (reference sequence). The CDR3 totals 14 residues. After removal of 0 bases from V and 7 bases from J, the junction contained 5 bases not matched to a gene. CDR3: CATSRDTTGGEQYF. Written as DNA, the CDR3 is TGTGCCACCAGCAGAGACACAACAGGGGGTGAGCAGTACTTC.

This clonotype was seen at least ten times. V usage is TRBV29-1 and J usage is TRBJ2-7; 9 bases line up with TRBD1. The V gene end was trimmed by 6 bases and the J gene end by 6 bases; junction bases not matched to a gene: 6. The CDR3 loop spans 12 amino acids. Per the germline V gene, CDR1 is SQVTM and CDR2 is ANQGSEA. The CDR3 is CSVGGQGGEQYF. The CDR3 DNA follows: TGCAGCGTGGGGGGACAGGGAGGCGAGCAGTACTTC.

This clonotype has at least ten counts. The CDR3 loop is CASSLEGVQAGELFF. For the CDR3, the DNA is TGCGCCAGCAGCTTGGAGGGGGTTCAGGCCGGGGAGCTGTTTTTT. This rearrangement joins TRBV5-1 to TRBJ2-2, with D tentatively TRBD1 (6 bases). The CDR3 extends over 15 amino acids. Germline V gives CDR1 SGHRS, CDR2 YFSETQ. The V gene lost 0 bases and the J gene lost 6 bases, with 12 bases spanning the gap.

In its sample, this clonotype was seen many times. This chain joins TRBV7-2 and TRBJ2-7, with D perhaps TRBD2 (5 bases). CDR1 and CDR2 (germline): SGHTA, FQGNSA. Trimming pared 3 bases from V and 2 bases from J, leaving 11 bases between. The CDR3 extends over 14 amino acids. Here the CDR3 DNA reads TGTGCCAGCAGCTTCCGGCCGGGAACCTACGAGCAGTACTTC. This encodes CASSFRPGTYEQYF.

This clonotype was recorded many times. CDR3 DNA sequence: TGTGCCAGCAGTGAAATAGATGAAAATCAGCCCCAGCATTTT. Translated, it gives CASSEIDENQPQHF. This chain uses TRBV2 with TRBJ1-5, with D unresolved. The CDR3 is 14 amino acids. V lost 2 bases and J lost 4, with 9 bases in between. Germline V gene data show CDR1 as SNHLY and CDR2 as FYNNEI.

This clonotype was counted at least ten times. The DNA of the CDR3 is TGTGCCAGCAGTTTACTAGGTCGAAACCTCTACAATGAGCAGTTCTTC. Its translation is CASSLLGRNLYNEQFF. This chain joins TRBV6-5 and TRBJ2-1; maybe TRBD2 (5 bases). Trimming left V 4 bases short and J 3 bases short, with 16 bases between. The CDR3 spans 16 residues. Germline assignment: CDR1 MNHEY and CDR2 SVGAGI.

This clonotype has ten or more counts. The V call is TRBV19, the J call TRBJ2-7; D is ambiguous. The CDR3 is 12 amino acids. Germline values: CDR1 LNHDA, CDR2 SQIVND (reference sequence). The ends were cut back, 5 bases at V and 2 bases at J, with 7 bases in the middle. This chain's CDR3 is CASSSSPYEQYF. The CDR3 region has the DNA TGTGCCAGTAGTTCGAGCCCCTACGAGCAGTACTTC. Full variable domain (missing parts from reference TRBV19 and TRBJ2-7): DGGITQSPKYLFRKEGQNVTLSCEQNLNHDAMYWYRQDPGQGLRLIYYSQIVNDFQKGDIAEGYSVSREKKESFPLTVTSAQKNPTAFYLCASSSSPYEQYFGPGTRLTVT.

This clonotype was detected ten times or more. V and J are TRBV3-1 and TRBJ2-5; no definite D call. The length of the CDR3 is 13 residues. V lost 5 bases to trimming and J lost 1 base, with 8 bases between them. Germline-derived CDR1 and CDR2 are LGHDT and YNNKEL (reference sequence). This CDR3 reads CASSFGTQETQYF. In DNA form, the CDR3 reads TGTGCCAGCAGCTTCGGCACCCAAGAGACCCAGTACTTC.

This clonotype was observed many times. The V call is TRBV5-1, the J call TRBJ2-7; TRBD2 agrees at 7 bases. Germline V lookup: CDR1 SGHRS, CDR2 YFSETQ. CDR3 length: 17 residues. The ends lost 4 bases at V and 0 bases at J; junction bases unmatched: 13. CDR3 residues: CASSPIGRGKSSYEQYF. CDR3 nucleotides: TGCGCCAGCAGCCCGATCGGGCGGGGGAAGAGCTCCTACGAGCAGTACTTC.

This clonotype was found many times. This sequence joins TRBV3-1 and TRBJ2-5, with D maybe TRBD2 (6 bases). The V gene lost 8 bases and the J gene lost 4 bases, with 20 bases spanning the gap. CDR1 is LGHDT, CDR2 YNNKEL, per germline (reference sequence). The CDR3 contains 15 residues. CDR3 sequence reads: CASGGPPRSRETQYF. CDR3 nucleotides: TGTGCCAGCGGAGGGCCGCCGAGGTCTCGAGAGACCCAGTACTTC.

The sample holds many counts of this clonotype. The CDR3 here is CAISGSDRGTDTQYF. The CDR3 nucleotides read TGTGCCATCAGTGGGTCCGATCGGGGAACAGATACGCAGTATTTT. The chain employs TRBV10-3 and TRBJ2-3, with a possible D match to TRBD2 (5 bases). Germline V CDR1 and CDR2: ENHRY, SYGVKD. The ends were cut back, 4 bases at V and 3 bases at J, with 14 bases in the middle. This CDR3 has 15 residues.

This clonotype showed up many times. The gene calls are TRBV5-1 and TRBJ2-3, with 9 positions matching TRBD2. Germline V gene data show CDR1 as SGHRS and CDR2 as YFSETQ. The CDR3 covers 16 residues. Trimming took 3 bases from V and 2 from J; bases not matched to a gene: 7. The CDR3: CASSYALAGVTDTQYF. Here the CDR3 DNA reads TGCGCCAGCAGCTACGCATTAGCGGGGGTCACAGATACGCAGTATTTT.

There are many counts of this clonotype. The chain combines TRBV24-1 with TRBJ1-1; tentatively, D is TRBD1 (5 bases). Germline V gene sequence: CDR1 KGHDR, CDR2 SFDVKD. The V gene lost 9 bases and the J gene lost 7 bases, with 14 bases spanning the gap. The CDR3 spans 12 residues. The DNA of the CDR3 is TGTGCCACCGGGGGGGAAGAGGGTGAAGCTTTCTTT. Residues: CATGGEEGEAFF.

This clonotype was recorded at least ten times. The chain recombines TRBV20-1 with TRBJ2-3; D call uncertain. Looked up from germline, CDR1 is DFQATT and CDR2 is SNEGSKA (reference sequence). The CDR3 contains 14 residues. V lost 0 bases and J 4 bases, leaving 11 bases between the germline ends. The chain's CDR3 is CSARDGQHADTQYF. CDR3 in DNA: TGCAGTGCTAGAGATGGGCAGCACGCAGATACGCAGTATTTT.

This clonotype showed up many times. The CDR3 sequence: CASSLVFLGQKTTEAFF. The CDR3 DNA sequence: TGCGCCAGCAGCTTGGTTTTTCTCGGGCAAAAGACGACTGAAGCTTTCTTT. The V call is TRBV5-1, the J call TRBJ1-1, with unresolved D. Germline assignment: CDR1 SGHRS and CDR2 YFSETQ. V shed 0 bases and J shed 5 bases, with 20 bases lying between them. This CDR3 is 17 amino acids long. The full variable domain, with the rest looked up from reference TRBV5-1 and TRBJ1-1, is KAGVTQTPRYLIKTRGQQVTLSCSPISGHRSVSWYQQTPGQGLQFLFEYFSETQRNKGNFPGRFSGRQFSNSRSEMNVSTLELGDSALYLCASSLVFLGQKTTEAFFGQGTRLTVV.

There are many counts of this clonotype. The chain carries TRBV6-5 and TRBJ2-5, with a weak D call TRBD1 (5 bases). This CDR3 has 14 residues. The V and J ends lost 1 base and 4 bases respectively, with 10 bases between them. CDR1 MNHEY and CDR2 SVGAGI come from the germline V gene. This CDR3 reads CASSYFQGGETQYF. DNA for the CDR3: TGTGCCAGCAGTTACTTCCAGGGTGGAGAGACCCAGTACTTC.